Listed below are T cell receptor beta chains from one sample, sequenced in a study of blood T cell repertoires in COVID-19. The protocol was immunoSEQ multiplex PCR, while the TCRdb copy is restricted to in-frame clones and leaves out a portion. The sample contains some 190,000 clones, 60% to 80% of which appear only once. Sequencing was carried out using PBMCs or T cells enriched from blood (not recorded which). The source of these receptors is a man in his sixties who had been exposed to COVID-19. Each CDR3 is given with its conserved first and last residue. Fields, in order: clone size, V gene, D gene, J gene, CDR3 DNA, CDR3 protein. A D gene is named only where the DNA matches it firmly. Clone size is given for some rows only: seen once, a few or many times, or a class if the clone is expanded.

>-|TRBV7-6|-|TRBJ2-3
TGTGCCAGCAGCCCTAGGGACTCCCGCACAGATACGCAGTATTTT
CASSPRDSRTDTQYF
>-|TRBV7-3|TRBD2|TRBJ2-2
TGTGCCAGCAGCTTAACCGGGCTAGCGGGAGTACGGGGCACCGGGGAGCTGTTTTTT
CASSLTGLAGVRGTGELFF
>once|TRBV13|-|TRBJ1-2
TGTGCCAGCAGCTTAGGGTTGGCAGGGAAGGGCCCCGGGTACTATGGCTACACCTTC
CASSLGLAGKGPGYYGYTF
>-|TRBV2|-|TRBJ2-7
TGTGCCAGCAGATTAGACGGGGTATTCTACGAGCAGTACTTC
CASRLDGVFYEQYF
>-|TRBV19|TRBD2|TRBJ2-3
TGTGCCAGTAGTATAATGAGTAGCGGGAGGGGCACAGATACGCAGTATTTT
CASSIMSSGRGTDTQYF
>-|TRBV5-4|-|TRBJ1-3
TGTGCCAGCAGCTTGGCTAGCACAGGGATCTCTGGAAACACCATATATTTT
CASSLASTGISGNTIYF
>-|TRBV29-1|-|TRBJ2-3
TGCAGCGTTGACAACAGGGGCACAGATACGCAGTATTTT
CSVDNRGTDTQYF
>once|TRBV6-5|TRBD1|TRBJ1-5
TGTGCCAGCGGGCAGGGGGGTCAGCCCCAGCATTTT
CASGQGGQPQHF
>-|TRBV7-9|-|TRBJ1-1
TGTGCCAGCAGCTTTATTACGGGGGGGAACACTGAAGCTTTCTTT
CASSFITGGNTEAFF
>-|TRBV5-1|TRBD2|TRBJ2-7
TGCGCCAGCAGGAGACTAGCGGACATAACCTACGAGCAGTACTTC
CASRRLADITYEQYF
>-|TRBV10-3|-|TRBJ1-5
TGTGCCATCAGTGAGAGGACAGTTTTGGGCAATCAGCCCCAGCATTTT
CAISERTVLGNQPQHF
>-|TRBV7-9|-|TRBJ1-3
TGTGCCAGCAGCTTGGAGACAGGCCCTGGAAACACCATATATTTT
CASSLETGPGNTIYF
>-|TRBV7-9|TRBD2|TRBJ2-5
TGTGCCAGCAGCTTAGTCGGGGGGGAGAAAGAGACCCAGTACTTC
CASSLVGGEKETQYF
>-|TRBV10-2|-|TRBJ2-7
TGCGCCAGCAGTGAGTCAGGTGGCAGGAACGAGCAGTACTTC
CASSESGGRNEQYF
>few|TRBV7-2|-|TRBJ2-1
TGTGCCAGCAGCTTCCTAGGGAGCTCCTACAATGAGCAGTTCTTC
CASSFLGSSYNEQFF
>-|TRBV11-2|TRBD2|TRBJ2-3
TGTGCCAGCAGCCCACGCTTAGCGGGAGGGCCACTGAATACGCAGTATTTT
CASSPRLAGGPLNTQYF
>many|TRBV11-3|TRBD2|TRBJ2-3
TGTGCCAGCAGCCCCGGGACTAGCGAAACAGATACGCAGTATTTT
CASSPGTSETDTQYF
>once|TRBV9|TRBD2|TRBJ2-7
TGTGCCAGCAGCGTAGGCAGTAGCGGGGGGTCCTACGAGCAGTACTTC
CASSVGSSGGSYEQYF
>-|TRBV6-5|-|TRBJ1-2
TGTGCCAGTTCCCGGGGTTCCGGCTACACCTTC
CASSRGSGYTF
>-|TRBV5-1|TRBD2|TRBJ2-5
TGCGCCAGCAGCTTGGGAGTAGCGGGAGGACAAGAGACCCAGTACTTC
CASSLGVAGGQETQYF
>-|TRBV7-2|-|TRBJ2-7
TGTGCCAGCAGCTTAGGTGCGGGACGGCAAACCTACGAGCAGTACTTC
CASSLGAGRQTYEQYF
>-|TRBV7-2|-|TRBJ1-5
TGTGCCAGCAGCTTAGTTAGTGGGAGTCAGCCCCAGCATTTT
CASSLVSGSQPQHF
>-|TRBV5-4|TRBD1|TRBJ1-1
TGTGCCAGCAGCTCCTGGACAGGGGGCACTGAAGCTTTCTTT
CASSSWTGGTEAFF
>-|TRBV11-2|TRBD2|TRBJ2-3
TGTGCCAGCAGCTTAGGACTAGCGGCAGATACGCAGTATTTT
CASSLGLAADTQYF
>-|TRBV30|-|TRBJ1-1
TGTGCCTGGAGTGTAAGGGTCTCAGGGCCCAACACTGAAGCTTTCTTT
CAWSVRVSGPNTEAFF
>-|TRBV14|-|TRBJ2-7
TGTGCCAGCAGCCAAGTTGCGCCCTACGAGCAGTACTTC
CASSQVAPYEQYF
>-|TRBV7-9|-|TRBJ1-2
TGTGCCAGCACCTTCTCAAGGGGGAACTATGGCTACACCTTC
CASTFSRGNYGYTF
>-|TRBV7-9|-|TRBJ1-5
TGTGCCAGCAGCTTATTCGGTCCCAATCAGCCCCAGCATTTT
CASSLFGPNQPQHF
>-|TRBV5-1|TRBD2|TRBJ2-1
TGCGCCAGCAGCGGAGGACTAGCGGGACAATACAATGAGCAGTTCTTC
CASSGGLAGQYNEQFF
>-|TRBV11-2|TRBD1|TRBJ2-7
TGTGCCAGCAGCTCCCTCCGGGACAGGAAAAGAGAGCAGTACTTC
CASSSLRDRKREQYF
>-|TRBV6-4|-|TRBJ2-6
TGTGCCAGCAGTGACTCGAGGGCATCTGGGGCCAACGTCCTGACTTTC
CASSDSRASGANVLTF
>-|TRBV4-2|TRBD2|TRBJ2-1
TGTGCCAGCAGCCAACCGGGACTAGACTACAATGAGCAGTTCTTC
CASSQPGLDYNEQFF
>-|TRBV30|TRBD1|TRBJ1-5
TGTGCCTGGAGTGTCTTTGGGACAGCCGAATATCAGCCCCAGCATTTT
CAWSVFGTAEYQPQHF
>once|TRBV5-5|TRBD1|TRBJ1-2
TGTGCCAGCAGCCGGGACAGACTTTATGGCTACACCTTC
CASSRDRLYGYTF
>-|TRBV7-9|TRBD1|TRBJ1-2
TGTGCCAGCAGCCCCACCGGGACAGGGGGCTATGGCTACACCTTC
CASSPTGTGGYGYTF
>-|TRBV6-4|TRBD2|TRBJ2-2
TGTGCCAGCAAAGGACTAGCGGGAGGGCACGGGGAGCTGTTTTTT
CASKGLAGGHGELFF
>-|TRBV19|TRBD1|TRBJ1-5
TGTGCCAGTACTCCCGGGACAGGGGGCAATCAGCCCCAGCATTTT
CASTPGTGGNQPQHF